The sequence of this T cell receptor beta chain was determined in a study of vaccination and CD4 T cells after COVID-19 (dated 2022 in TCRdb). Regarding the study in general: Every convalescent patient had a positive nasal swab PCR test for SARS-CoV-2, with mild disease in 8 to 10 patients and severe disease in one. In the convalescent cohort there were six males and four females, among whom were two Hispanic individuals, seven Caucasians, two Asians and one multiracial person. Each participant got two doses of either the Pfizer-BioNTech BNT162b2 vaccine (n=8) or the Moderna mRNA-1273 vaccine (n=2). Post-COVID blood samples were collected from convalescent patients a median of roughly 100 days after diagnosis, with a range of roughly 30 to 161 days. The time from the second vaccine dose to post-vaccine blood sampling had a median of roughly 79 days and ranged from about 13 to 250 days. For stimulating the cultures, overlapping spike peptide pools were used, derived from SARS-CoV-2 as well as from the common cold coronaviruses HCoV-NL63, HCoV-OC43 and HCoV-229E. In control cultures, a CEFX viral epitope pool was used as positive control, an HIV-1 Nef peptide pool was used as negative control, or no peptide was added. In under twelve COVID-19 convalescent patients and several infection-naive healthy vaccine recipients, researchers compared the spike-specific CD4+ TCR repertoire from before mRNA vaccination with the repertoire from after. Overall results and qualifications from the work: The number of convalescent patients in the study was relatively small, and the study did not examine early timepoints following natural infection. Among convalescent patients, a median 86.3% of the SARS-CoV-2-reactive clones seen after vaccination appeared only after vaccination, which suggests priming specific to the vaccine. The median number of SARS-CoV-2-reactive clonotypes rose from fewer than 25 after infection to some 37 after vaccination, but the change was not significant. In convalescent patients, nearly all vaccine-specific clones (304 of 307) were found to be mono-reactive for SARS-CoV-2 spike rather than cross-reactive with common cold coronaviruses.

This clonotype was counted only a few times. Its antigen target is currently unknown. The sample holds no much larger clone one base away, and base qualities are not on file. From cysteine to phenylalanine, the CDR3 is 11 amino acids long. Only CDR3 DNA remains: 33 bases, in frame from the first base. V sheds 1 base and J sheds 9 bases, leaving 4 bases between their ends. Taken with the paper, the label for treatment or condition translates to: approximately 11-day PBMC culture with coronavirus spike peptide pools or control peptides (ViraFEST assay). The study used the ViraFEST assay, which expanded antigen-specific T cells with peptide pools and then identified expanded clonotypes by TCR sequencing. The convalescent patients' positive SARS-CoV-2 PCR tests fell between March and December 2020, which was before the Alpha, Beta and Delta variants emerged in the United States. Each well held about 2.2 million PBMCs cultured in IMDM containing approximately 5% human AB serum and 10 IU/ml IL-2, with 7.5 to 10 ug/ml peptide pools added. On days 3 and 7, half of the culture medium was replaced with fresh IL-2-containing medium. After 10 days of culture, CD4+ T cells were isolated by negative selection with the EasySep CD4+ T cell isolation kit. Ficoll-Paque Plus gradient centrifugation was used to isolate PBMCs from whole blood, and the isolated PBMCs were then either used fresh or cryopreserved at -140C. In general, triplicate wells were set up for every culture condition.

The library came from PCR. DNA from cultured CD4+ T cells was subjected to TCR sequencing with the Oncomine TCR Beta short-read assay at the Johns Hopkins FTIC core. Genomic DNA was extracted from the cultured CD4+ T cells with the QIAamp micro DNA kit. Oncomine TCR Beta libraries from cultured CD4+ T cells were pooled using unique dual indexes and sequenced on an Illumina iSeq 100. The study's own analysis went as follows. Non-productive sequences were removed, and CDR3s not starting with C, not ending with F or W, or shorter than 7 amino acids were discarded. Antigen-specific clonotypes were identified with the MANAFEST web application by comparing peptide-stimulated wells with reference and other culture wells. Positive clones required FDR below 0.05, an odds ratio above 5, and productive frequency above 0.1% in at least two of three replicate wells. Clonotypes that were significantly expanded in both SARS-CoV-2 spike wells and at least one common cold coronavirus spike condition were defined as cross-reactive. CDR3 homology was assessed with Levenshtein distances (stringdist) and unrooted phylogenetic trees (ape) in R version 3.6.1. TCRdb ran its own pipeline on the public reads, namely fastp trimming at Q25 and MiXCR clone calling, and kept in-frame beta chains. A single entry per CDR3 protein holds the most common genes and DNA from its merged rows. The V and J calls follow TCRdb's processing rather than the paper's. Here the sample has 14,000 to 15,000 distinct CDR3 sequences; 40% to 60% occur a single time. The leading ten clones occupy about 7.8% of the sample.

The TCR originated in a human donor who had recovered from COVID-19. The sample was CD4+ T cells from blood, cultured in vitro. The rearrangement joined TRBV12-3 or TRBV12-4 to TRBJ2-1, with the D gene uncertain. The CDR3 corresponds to CASSLGTEQFF. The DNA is TGTGCCAGCAGTTTAGGAACTGAGCAGTTCTTC.